This T cell receptor beta chain comes out of a study of control samples from healthy donors and cancer patients. Libraries were prepared by immunoSEQ multiplex PCR; TCRdb keeps only in-frame clonotypes and omits some of them. This sample carries tens of thousands of clones, more than 85% of them seen once, and the ten largest clones take roughly 0.91%. Germline V lookup: CDR1 SGHDT, CDR2 YYEEEE. V lost 0 bases and J lost 0, with 9 bases in between. The CDR3 is 15 residues long. The V gene is TRBV5-6, the J gene TRBJ1-2; D perhaps matches TRBD1 (6 bases). Source material: PBMCs. This clonotype was sampled from a man aged 25-45 years with colorectal cancer. CDR3 in DNA: TGTGCCAGCAGCTTGGGCGGGGGCGCTAACTATGGCTACACCTTC. This encodes CASSLGGGANYGYTF.